The next 25 T cell receptor beta chains were all read from a single sample in a study of T cells of healthy individuals. TCRdb redid the calling of the 5' RACE reads with MiXCR, one entry per CDR3 protein. The table records more than 60,000 distinct CDR3 sequences, about a sixth of them present only once. These receptors were obtained from a human donor in good health.

The CDR3 here is CASSQDTPGGGIEQYF. CDR3 bases: TGCGCCAGCAGCCAAGATACGCCGGGAGGGGGAATCGAGCAGTACTTC. V and J are TRBV4-3 and TRBJ2-7, with 8 positions matching TRBD2. After removal of 0 bases from V and 6 bases from J, the junction contained 10 bases not matched to a gene. The CDR3 has 16 residues. Germline V gene lookup returns CDR1 LGHNA and CDR2 YSLEER.

This clonotype has at least ten counts. CDR3 nucleotides: TGTGCCACCAGTGAAGGGACAGGGGCAGATACGCAGTATTTT. Translated: CATSEGTGADTQYF. This rearrangement joins TRBV24-1 to TRBJ2-3, with 10 bases aligning to TRBD1. V dropped 4 bases and J dropped 4; count of bases not matched to a gene: 1. Germline CDR1 is KGHDR and CDR2 is SFDVKD. The CDR3 is 14 residues long.

At least ten counts were recorded for this clonotype. The V and J genes are TRBV18 and TRBJ1-5, with D perhaps TRBD1 (5 bases). This CDR3 is built from 13 residues. Trimming pared 2 bases from V and 7 bases from J, leaving 9 bases between. Germline CDR1 KGHSH, CDR2 LQKENI. In DNA, the CDR3 is TGTGCCAGCTCACCAGAGCAGGGACAGCCCCAGCATTTT. Translation: CASSPEQGQPQHF.

This clonotype has at least ten counts. The rearrangement uses TRBV4-1 and TRBJ2-7; D may match TRBD1 or TRBD2 (5 bases each). The CDR3 is 16 amino acids. Per the germline V gene, CDR1 is MGHRA and CDR2 is YSYEKL. V was trimmed by 4 bases and J by 2 bases, leaving 18 bases between them. CDR3 coding DNA: TGCGCCAGCAGCCCTACCGGGACCTACACGACCTACGAGCAGTACTTC. This translates into CASSPTGTYTTYEQYF.

This sequence joins TRBV7-9 and TRBJ2-7; the D gene is possibly TRBD1 (6 bases). The CDR3 has 15 amino acids. V was cut by 5 bases and J by 0 bases, with 14 bases left in between. The germline V gene encodes CDR1 SEHNR and CDR2 FQNEAQ (reference sequence). CDR3 loop: CASSPPRDTSYEQYF. The CDR3 DNA is TGTGCCAGCAGCCCCCCCCGGGACACCTCCTACGAGCAGTACTTC. The full variable domain, rest sourced from reference TRBV7-9 and TRBJ2-7, is DTGVSQNPRHKITKRGQNVTFRCDPISEHNRLYWYRQTLGQGPEFLTYFQNEAQLEKSRLLSDRFSAERPKGSFSTLEIQRTEQGDSAMYLCASSPPRDTSYEQYFGPGTRLTVT.

There are a few counts of this clonotype. The V call is TRBV2, the J call TRBJ2-5; 7 bases match TRBD2. The germline V gene encodes CDR1 SNHLY and CDR2 FYNNEI. This CDR3 has 14 amino acids. V shed 6 bases and J 0 bases; nucleotides not matched to a gene: 4. Here the CDR3 reads CASSKGGYQETQYF. The CDR3 DNA sequence: TGTGCCAGCAGCAAGGGAGGGTACCAAGAGACCCAGTACTTC.

This clonotype came up a few times. The V and J genes are TRBV24-1 and TRBJ2-5; weak D call: TRBD1 (6 bases). The CDR3 consists of 14 residues. V was trimmed by 4 bases and J by 5 bases, leaving 13 bases between them. Looked up from germline, CDR1 is KGHDR and CDR2 is SFDVKD. CDR3 in amino acids: CATSDTGQPETQYF. In nucleotides, the CDR3 is TGTGCCACCAGTGACACCGGACAGCCGGAGACCCAGTACTTC.

This CDR3 reads CASSRPSGRGSYEQYF. The CDR3 DNA reads TGTGCCAGCAGCCGTCCGAGCGGTAGGGGGTCCTACGAGCAGTACTTC. The chain combines TRBV7-9 with TRBJ2-7; a weak D match, TRBD1 (6 bases). V was shortened by 5 bases and J by 1 base, with 18 bases between the two germline ends. The CDR3 has 16 residues. Germline CDR1 SEHNR, CDR2 FQNEAQ (reference sequence). Filled out from reference TRBV7-9 and TRBJ2-7, the complete variable domain reads DTGVSQNPRHKITKRGQNVTFRCDPISEHNRLYWYRQTLGQGPEFLTYFQNEAQLEKSRLLSDRFSAERPKGSFSTLEIQRTEQGDSAMYLCASSRPSGRGSYEQYFGPGTRLTVT.

This clonotype was seen at least ten times. V and J are TRBV20-1 and TRBJ1-6; no clear D gene. The CDR3 spans 13 residues. The germline CDR1 and CDR2 sequences are DFQATT and SNEGSKA (reference sequence). V lost 1 base to trimming and J lost 8 bases, with 9 bases between them. For the CDR3, the DNA is TGCAGTGCTAGAGGGACTAAGGATTCACCCCTCCACTTT. Translation: CSARGTKDSPLHF.

The CDR3, as DNA: TGCAGCGTCGGCACAGGGTCCACCGGGGAGCTGTTTTTT. This codes for CSVGTGSTGELFF. V and J are TRBV29-1 and TRBJ2-2, with a tentative D call TRBD1 (6 bases). Between the trimmed V and J ends, which lost 6 bases and 4 bases, there was a span of 12 bases. The CDR3 contains 13 residues. The germline gives CDR1 SQVTM, CDR2 ANQGSEA.

CDR3 coding DNA: TGTGCCAGCTCACCAAATGAACTAGCGGGAGAGACTATCTACAATGAGCAGTTCTTC. Translated, it gives CASSPNELAGETIYNEQFF. This sequence joins TRBV18 and TRBJ2-1; TRBD2 agrees at 11 bases. There are 19 residues in the CDR3. The germline V gene has CDR1 KGHSH and CDR2 LQKENI. V dropped 2 bases and J dropped 3; count of bases not matched to a gene: 12.

The V and J genes are TRBV28 and TRBJ1-1; tentatively, D is TRBD1 (5 bases). With 3 bases removed from V and 4 bases from J, the gap between germline ends came to 12 bases. CDR1 is MDHEN and CDR2 is SYDVKM in the germline V gene. The CDR3 is 14 residues long. CDR3 protein: CASSFQFGGTEAFF. The CDR3 DNA is TGTGCCAGCAGTTTTCAATTTGGGGGCACTGAAGCTTTCTTT.

The chain joins TRBV6-5 to TRBJ2-1, with 11 bases that match TRBD2. This CDR3 is built from 14 residues. Looked up from germline, CDR1 is MNHEY and CDR2 is SVGAGI. V was clipped by 4 bases and J by 9 bases; unmatched bases: 5. The CDR3 spells CASSLAGGGSEQFF. The CDR3 DNA sequence: TGTGCCAGCAGTTTAGCGGGAGGGGGTAGTGAGCAGTTCTTC.

This clonotype was seen repeatedly, ten times or more. The chain uses TRBV6-4 and TRBJ2-6; D remains ambiguous. Germline V gene lookup returns CDR1 MRHNA and CDR2 SNTAGT. The CDR3 loop spans 15 amino acids. Trimming removed 2 bases from V and 0 bases from J, with 5 bases in between. The CDR3 sequence is CASSDEVSGANVLTF. The CDR3 DNA reads as TGTGCCAGCAGTGACGAGGTCTCTGGGGCCAACGTCCTGACTTTC.

This clonotype has only a few counts. V and J are TRBV7-9 and TRBJ2-1; D call uncertain. CDR1 and CDR2 from the germline V gene are SEHNR and FQNEAQ (reference sequence). There are 12 residues in the CDR3. V gave up 1 base and J gave up 9 bases, with 7 bases separating them. As DNA, the CDR3 is TGTGCCAGCAGCTTAGACTGGGGTGAGCAGTTCTTC. Encoded protein: CASSLDWGEQFF.

This clonotype showed up many times. The V call is TRBV27, the J call TRBJ2-7; 14 bases agree with TRBD2. This CDR3 contains 16 residues. The germline V gene encodes CDR1 MNHEY and CDR2 SMNVEV (reference sequence). The trim removed 5 bases at V and 4 bases at J, leaving 7 bases unmatched. The CDR3 region is CASSPGTSGSNYEQYF. CDR3 DNA: TGTGCCAGCAGTCCAGGGACTAGCGGGAGTAATTACGAGCAGTACTTC.

The sample holds a few counts of this clonotype. The rearrangement joins TRBV6-5 to TRBJ2-3; no definite D call. The V and J ends lost 0 bases and 2 bases respectively, with 3 bases between them. Germline V gives CDR1 MNHEY, CDR2 SVGAGI. The CDR3 length is 13 residues. The CDR3 loop is CASSYSHTDTQYF. In DNA form, the CDR3 reads TGTGCCAGCAGTTACTCGCACACAGATACGCAGTATTTT.

This clonotype was counted a few times. J is TRBJ1-3 and V is TRBV10-3; D gene ambiguous. Germline assignment: CDR1 ENHRY and CDR2 SYGVKD. V was clipped by 4 bases and J by 0 bases, with 16 bases between them. The CDR3 consists of 17 residues. The CDR3 sequence: CAISASLGVSSGNTIYF. In DNA form, the CDR3 reads TGTGCCATCAGTGCTTCTTTGGGCGTCAGCTCTGGAAACACCATATATTTT.

Only a few counts were recorded for this clonotype. This chain links TRBV11-2 with TRBJ2-5; D is possibly TRBD1 (6 bases). The CDR3 contains 13 residues. Germline CDR1 SGHAT, CDR2 FQNNGV. V lost 5 bases and J lost 2, with 9 bases in between. The CDR3 is CASSNQGQETQYF. Here the CDR3 DNA reads TGTGCCAGCAGCAACCAGGGGCAAGAGACCCAGTACTTC.

The rearrangement uses TRBV3-1 and TRBJ2-7, with 10 bases matching TRBD2. J lost 7 bases, V lost 1 base, and 4 bases had no gene match. CDR3 length: 14 residues. Germline CDR1 reads LGHDT; CDR2 reads YNNKEL (reference sequence). The CDR3 protein is CASSQAPLAGEQYF. For the CDR3, the DNA is TGTGCCAGCAGCCAAGCCCCACTAGCGGGGGAGCAGTACTTC.

This clonotype was counted only a few times. This sequence joins TRBV5-1 and TRBJ2-1, with unresolved D. The germline V gene encodes CDR1 SGHRS and CDR2 YFSETQ. There are 15 residues in the CDR3. V was clipped by 4 bases and J by 2 bases, with 13 bases between them. CDR3 DNA: TGCGCCAGCAGCGGGAAGGGCGACACCTACAATGAGCAGTTCTTC. As protein: CASSGKGDTYNEQFF.

This chain joins TRBV5-6 and TRBJ1-1, with 10 nucleotides matching TRBD1. This CDR3 region has 15 residues. The ends lost 3 bases at V and 0 bases at J; junction bases unmatched: 2. The germline CDR1 and CDR2 sequences are SGHDT and YYEEEE. The CDR3 region has the DNA TGTGCCAGCAGCTATGGACAGGGGGTGAACACTGAAGCTTTCTTT. Translation: CASSYGQGVNTEAFF. The entire variable domain, with the rest obtained from reference TRBV5-6 and TRBJ1-1, is as follows: DAGVTQSPTHLIKTRGQQVTLRCSPKSGHDTVSWYQQALGQGPQFIFQYYEEEERQRGNFPDRFSGHQFPNYSSELNVNALLLGDSALYLCASSYGQGVNTEAFFGQGTRLTVV.

In this sample, this clonotype turned up many times. The chain has TRBV3-1 and TRBJ2-1, with 10 positions matching TRBD2. The CDR3 has 18 residues. Germline CDR1 is LGHDT and CDR2 is YNNKEL (reference sequence). V shed 0 bases and J 6 bases; nucleotides not matched to a gene: 11. CDR3: CASSQEDPSGSHTNEQFF. The CDR3 DNA sequence: TGTGCCAGCAGCCAAGAAGACCCTAGCGGGAGTCATACCAATGAGCAGTTCTTC.

The rearrangement links TRBV5-1 to TRBJ2-1; 8 nucleotides match TRBD1. Per germline, CDR1 SGHRS and CDR2 YFSETQ. The ends lost 4 bases at V and 3 bases at J; junction bases unmatched: 9. CDR3 length: 16 residues. The CDR3 coding sequence is TGCGCCAGCAGCCAATCCGGGACAGGACTCTACAATGAGCAGTTCTTC. Protein product: CASSQSGTGLYNEQFF.

This clonotype showed up just a few times. The chain uses TRBV5-1 and TRBJ2-7; 8 bases are a match to TRBD2. V lost 0 bases to trimming and J lost 1 base; unmatched junction nucleotides: 0. There are 14 residues in the CDR3. CDR1 is SGHRS, CDR2 YFSETQ, per germline. In DNA, the CDR3 is TGCGCCAGCAGCTTGGAGCGGGGGTCCTACGAGCAGTACTTC. This encodes CASSLERGSYEQYF.